This T cell receptor beta chain was sequenced in a study of T cells in Graves' hyperthyroidism and ophthalmopathy. CDR1 and CDR2 from the germline V gene are SQVTM and ANQGSEA. The length of the CDR3 is 13 residues. J was trimmed by 6 bases and V by 7 bases; bases with no gene match: 8. This clonotype was detected a few times. RNA transcripts served as the template for amplifying TCR beta CDR3 regions. During a first-round RT-PCR of the TCR CDR3, the HTBI primer set was used. MiXCR, run by TCRdb on the multiplex PCR reads, gives a single entry per CDR3 protein. The sample includes around 530,000 distinct CDR3 sequences, 17% of them seen just once. Those patients with uncontrolled infection, other autoimmune disease, pregnancy or lactation were excluded.

The sequenced sample was blood. The genes are TRBV29-1 and TRBJ1-2, with 10 bases fitting TRBD1. This clonotype was sampled from a woman aged 18-35 years with Graves' ophthalmopathy. The CDR3 DNA is TGCAGCGCTCGGGACAGGGGACGGGATGGCTACACCTTC. It translates to CSARDRGRDGYTF.